These 20 T cell receptor beta chains originate from one sample sequenced in a study of blood T cells in healthy people across ages. The use of a sample-barcoded 5' primer and a J-beta primer mix characterized a second PCR of 7 to 11 cycles. One entry per CDR3 protein results from TCRdb running MiXCR on the 5' RACE reads. The sample holds 1,500,000 or so distinct CDR3 sequences, 42% seen once. Input material: blood. The receptors shown here come from a woman aged 18-35 years in good health.

The rearrangement links TRBV12-3 or TRBV12-4 to TRBJ2-4, with a possible D match to TRBD2 (6 bases). The ends were cut back, 6 bases at V and 13 bases at J, with 22 bases in the middle. CDR3 length equals 14 residues. The CDR3 nucleotides read TGTGCCAGCAGCCGACGACGGGGGATAGGTGAGCAGTACTTC. Encoded protein: CASSRRRGIGEQYF.

This clonotype was recorded many times. This chain joins TRBV12-3 or TRBV12-4 and TRBJ2-5, with D maybe TRBD2 (5 bases). V was cut by 3 bases and J by 1 base, with 6 bases left in between. The CDR3 is made up of 13 amino acids. In DNA, the CDR3 is TGTGCCAGCAGTTTGGACTTCCAAGAGACCCAGTACTTC. It codes for CASSLDFQETQYF.

V is TRBV24-1 and J is TRBJ2-5; 9 positions agree with TRBD2. J was trimmed by 4 bases and V by 1 base; bases with no gene match: 6. In germline, CDR1 is KGHDR, CDR2 SFDVKD. The CDR3 has 16 residues. The CDR3 bases are TGTGCCACCAGTGATTTTAAGCGGGGGGTTGGAGAGACCCAGTACTTC. Protein: CATSDFKRGVGETQYF.

The chain is built from TRBV20-1 and TRBJ1-2, with 7 bases fitting TRBD1. The CDR3 has 14 amino acids. Germline CDR1 is DFQATT and CDR2 is SNEGSKA (reference sequence). This chain's CDR3 is CRAIAGQNIYGYTF. In nucleotides, the CDR3 is TGCAGAGCCATAGCGGGACAGAATATCTATGGCTACACCTTC.

V is TRBV5-5 and J is TRBJ1-2; 9 positions agree with TRBD1. Trimming cost V 3 bases and J 3 bases; bases outside gene matches: 6. Germline loops: CDR1 SGHKS, CDR2 YYEKEE (reference sequence). CDR3 length: 15 residues. CDR3 DNA sequence: TGTGCCAGCAGCTGGGACAGGGCGGGGTACTATGGCTACACCTTC. Translation gives CASSWDRAGYYGYTF.

The chain employs TRBV12-3 or TRBV12-4 and TRBJ2-5; D ambiguous. This CDR3 contains 14 residues. Trimming cost V 2 bases and J 1 base, with 8 bases left between them. This CDR3 is CASSLWSLQETQYF. CDR3 nucleotides: TGTGCCAGCAGTTTATGGTCACTCCAAGAGACCCAGTACTTC.

This clonotype has only a few counts. The chain joins TRBV7-9 to TRBJ1-5; D perhaps matches TRBD1 (5 bases). The CDR3 extends over 15 amino acids. The ends were cut back, 4 bases at V and 4 bases at J, with 14 bases in the middle. Germline V lookup: CDR1 SEHNR, CDR2 FQNEAQ (reference sequence). The CDR3 sequence is CASSSTDRLNQPQHF. The CDR3 coding sequence is TGTGCCAGCAGCTCGACTGACAGATTGAATCAGCCCCAGCATTTT.

The sample holds a few counts of this clonotype. V and J are TRBV9 and TRBJ2-3, with 10 nucleotides matching TRBD2. The CDR3 sequence is 15 residues long. V dropped 5 bases and J dropped 5; count of bases not matched to a gene: 8. Germline V gives CDR1 SGDLS, CDR2 YYNGEE. Written as DNA, the CDR3 is TGTGCCAGCAGGGTGAAGCGGGGGGGCGTAGATACGCAGTATTTT. As protein: CASRVKRGGVDTQYF.

This clonotype was seen more than once but under ten times. This chain uses TRBV4-2 with TRBJ2-7; D possibly corresponds to TRBD1 (6 bases). This CDR3 region has 15 residues. Germline V gene sequence: CDR1 LGHNA, CDR2 YNFKEQ. Trimming took off 4 bases at V and 3 bases at J, with 16 bases between the two ends. CDR3 bases: TGTGCCAGCAGCCGGTCGGCCTCGGACAGCTACGAGCAGTACTTC. Encoded protein: CASSRSASDSYEQYF.

This clonotype was recorded a few times. The gene calls are TRBV7-2 and TRBJ2-5; 10 positions agree with TRBD2. The CDR3 sequence is 17 residues long. CDR1 and CDR2 from the germline V gene are SGHTA and FQGNSA. J lost 2 bases, V lost 1 base, and 7 bases had no gene match. This chain's CDR3 is CASSLGSATSGQETQYF. CDR3 sequence (DNA): TGTGCCAGCAGCTTAGGTTCGGCGACTAGCGGGCAAGAGACCCAGTACTTC. The complete variable domain, with remaining parts taken from reference TRBV7-2 and TRBJ2-5, reads GAGVSQSPSNKVTEKGKDVELRCDPISGHTALYWYRQSLGQGLEFLIYFQGNSAPDKSGLPSDRFSAERTGGSVSTLTIQRTQQEDSAVYLCASSLGSATSGQETQYFGPGTRLLVL.

This clonotype has a count of ten or more. This rearrangement joins TRBV7-7 to TRBJ2-5; D may correspond to TRBD1 or TRBD2 (6 bases each). Germline V gives CDR1 SSHAT, CDR2 FNYEAQ (reference sequence). The CDR3 totals 14 residues. Trimming cost V 1 base and J 5 bases, with 11 bases left between them. The CDR3 protein is CASSLGTGRETQYF. CDR3 bases: TGTGCCAGCAGCTTAGGCACAGGGAGGGAGACCCAGTACTTC. Supplemented by reference TRBV7-7 and TRBJ2-5, the full variable domain reads GAGVSQSPRYKVTKRGQDVTLRCDPISSHATLYWYQQALGQGPEFLTYFNYEAQPDKSGLPSDRFSAERPEGSISTLTIQRTEQRDSAMYRCASSLGTGRETQYFGPGTRLLVL.

The chain is built from TRBV28 and TRBJ2-1, with D perhaps matching TRBD1 or TRBD2 (5 bases each). CDR1 is MDHEN, CDR2 SYDVKM, per germline. CDR3 length equals 12 residues. Trimming removed 10 bases from V and 13 bases from J, with 20 bases in between. The CDR3 loop reads CATEGTPVGQFF. The DNA for the CDR3 is TGTGCCACCGAGGGGACCCCGGTTGGACAGTTCTTC. The variable domain in full, with the rest retrieved from reference TRBV28 and TRBJ2-1, is DVKVTQSSRYLVKRTGEKVFLECVQDMDHENMFWYRQDPGLGLRLIYFSYDVKMKEKGDIPEGYSVSREKKERFSLILESASTNQTSMYLCATEGTPVGQFFGPGTRLTVL.

The chain joins TRBV7-2 to TRBJ2-5; D is uncertain. CDR1 is SGHTA and CDR2 is FQGNSA in the germline V gene. This CDR3 has 15 residues. Trimming removed 0 bases at V and 1 base at J, with 9 bases between. The CDR3 is CASSLASGPQETQYF. Here the CDR3 DNA reads TGTGCCAGCAGCTTAGCGTCAGGCCCCCAAGAGACCCAGTACTTC. The variable domain in full, completed from reference TRBV7-2 and TRBJ2-5, reads GAGVSQSPSNKVTEKGKDVELRCDPISGHTALYWYRQSLGQGLEFLIYFQGNSAPDKSGLPSDRFSAERTGGSVSTLTIQRTQQEDSAVYLCASSLASGPQETQYFGPGTRLLVL.

J is TRBJ2-3 and V is TRBV7-9, with a weak D call TRBD2 (5 bases). The germline CDR1 and CDR2 sequences are SEHNR and FQNEAQ (reference sequence). The length of the CDR3 is 15 residues. The V and J ends lost 5 bases and 4 bases respectively, with 16 bases between them. Here the CDR3 DNA reads TGTGCCAGCAGCGCTTACGGGGTACAGCCAGATACGCAGTATTTT. Protein product: CASSAYGVQPDTQYF.

This rearrangement joins TRBV3-1 to TRBJ2-7; D is perhaps TRBD2 (5 bases). The CDR3 is 13 amino acids. CDR1 is LGHDT, CDR2 YNNKEL, per germline (reference sequence). V gave up 4 bases and J gave up 6 bases, with 13 bases separating them. CDR3 sequence (DNA): TGTGCCAGCAGCCCCCAACTAGTCTCCGAGCAGTACTTC. Encoded protein: CASSPQLVSEQYF.

This clonotype was counted ten times or more. The chain uses TRBV7-2 and TRBJ2-7, with D uncertain. Germline V lookup: CDR1 SGHTA, CDR2 FQGNSA. This CDR3 has 13 amino acids. The V gene lost 1 base and the J gene lost 3 bases, with 7 bases spanning the gap. In nucleotides, the CDR3 is TGTGCCAGCAGCTTAGGATGGGTCTACGAGCAGTACTTC. As protein: CASSLGWVYEQYF. The full variable domain, its missing parts supplied by reference TRBV7-2 and TRBJ2-7, is GAGVSQSPSNKVTEKGKDVELRCDPISGHTALYWYRQSLGQGLEFLIYFQGNSAPDKSGLPSDRFSAERTGGSVSTLTIQRTQQEDSAVYLCASSLGWVYEQYFGPGTRLTVT.

The chain couples TRBV25-1 to TRBJ1-4; 8 bases line up with TRBD1. V lost 2 bases and J lost 6; bases outside the gene matches: 5. Germline V gene data show CDR1 as MGHDK and CDR2 as SYGVNS. This CDR3 has 15 residues. Here the CDR3 DNA reads TGTGCCAGCAGTGAACCAGGGGGCCAACATGAAAAACTGTTTTTT. It translates to CASSEPGGQHEKLFF. Based on the CDR3 plus reference TRBV25-1 and TRBJ1-4, the full variable domain is EADIYQTPRYLVIGTGKKITLECSQTMGHDKMYWYQQDPGMELHLIHYSYGVNSTEKGDLSSESTVSRIRTEHFPLTLESARPSHTSQYLCASSEPGGQHEKLFFGSGTQLSVL.

The chain couples TRBV7-8 to TRBJ1-2; no clear D gene. V was trimmed by 4 bases and J by 0 bases, leaving 15 bases between them. The germline gives CDR1 SGHVS, CDR2 FQNEAQ. The CDR3 extends over 16 amino acids. The CDR3 spells CASSSLYVTANYGYTF. The CDR3 DNA is TGTGCCAGCAGCTCCCTCTATGTGACGGCTAACTATGGCTACACCTTC.

This clonotype was seen a handful of times. This rearrangement joins TRBV10-3 to TRBJ1-1, with a possible D match to TRBD1 (6 bases). Looked up from germline, CDR1 is ENHRY and CDR2 is SYGVKD. This CDR3 contains 12 residues. The germline V and J ends were trimmed by 10 bases and 1 base, with 10 bases remaining between them. CDR3 DNA sequence: TGTGCCACACAACAGGGGAACACTGAAGCTTTCTTT. Translating gives CATQQGNTEAFF.

This clonotype turned up a few times. The genes are TRBV18 and TRBJ1-2, with unresolved D. This CDR3 has 15 amino acids. Per germline, CDR1 KGHSH and CDR2 LQKENI. Between the trimmed V and J ends, which lost 0 bases and 3 bases, there was a span of 11 bases. Here the CDR3 DNA reads TGTGCCAGCTCACCACCCGGCTGGCAGGACTATGGCTACACCTTC. Residues: CASSPPGWQDYGYTF.